Listed below are T cell receptor beta chains from one sample, sequenced in a study of blood T cell repertoires in COVID-19. The repertoire was sequenced with immunoSEQ multiplex PCR; TCRdb's copy has only in-frame clones and lacks some. Of some 270,000 clones in the sample, over 85% were seen once. Sequenced input: PBMCs or T cells enriched from blood (not recorded which). The receptors here all came from a woman in her fifties or sixties who had recovered from COVID-19. Both conserved end residues are part of each CDR3. Fields, in order: V gene, D gene, clone size, J gene, CDR3 DNA, CDR3 protein. The D gene is left open where the match is weak. The size entry is marked missing in some rows and otherwise reads once, few, many or a size class.

TRBV5-1,-,-,TRBJ1-1,TGCGCCAGCAGCGAACCGGGACAAGGGTACACTGAAGCTTTCTTT,CASSEPGQGYTEAFF
TRBV14,TRBD1,-,TRBJ1-1,TGTGCCAGCAGCTTGGGGACAGTACGGATGAACACTGAAGCTTTCTTT,CASSLGTVRMNTEAFF
TRBV6-5,TRBD1,-,TRBJ1-6,TGTGCCAGCAGTTACTACGGACAGGGATGGGAATCACCCCTCCACTTT,CASSYYGQGWESPLHF
TRBV3-1/TRBV3-2,-,few,TRBJ1-3,TGTGCCAGCAGCCACCCCTTAAGGCCGCTGACTACAGGAAACACCATATATTTT,CASSHPLRPLTTGNTIYF
TRBV19,-,-,TRBJ1-5,TGTGCCAGTAGTATTTATGCGGTCGCTTACAATCAGCCCCAGCATTTT,CASSIYAVAYNQPQHF
TRBV7-9,-,-,TRBJ2-1,TGTGCCAGCAGCTTTCGACCGGGAGTAAGAGGCAATGAGCAGTTCTTC,CASSFRPGVRGNEQFF
TRBV4-1,-,few,TRBJ1-1,TGCGCCAGCAGCCAAGATGGGAGGCGGACTGAAGCTTTCTTT,CASSQDGRRTEAFF
TRBV27,-,-,TRBJ1-1,TGTGCCAGCAGCCTTGGAGGGAACACTGAAGCTTTCTTT,CASSLGGNTEAFF
TRBV27,-,-,TRBJ1-2,TGTGCCAGCAGTTACGACAGTATGAAGGGCTACACCTTC,CASSYDSMKGYTF
TRBV28,TRBD1,-,TRBJ1-1,TGTGCCAGCAGTTCGGGACAGCCAAACACTGAAGCTTTCTTT,CASSSGQPNTEAFF
TRBV11-3,-,-,TRBJ2-7,TGTGCCAGCAGCTTAGGATACAGCTCCTACGAGCAGTACTTC,CASSLGYSSYEQYF
TRBV5-1,-,-,TRBJ1-1,TGCGCCAGCAGCTTGGAACAGCACACTGAAGCTTTCTTT,CASSLEQHTEAFF
TRBV10-2,TRBD1,-,TRBJ2-7,TGCGCCAGCTCCGCCGGGACAGTCTACGAGCAGTACTTC,CASSAGTVYEQYF
TRBV6-4,-,-,TRBJ2-1,TGTGCCAGCAGTGACTCAGAAACGGGAGCGGTAAATGAGCAGTTCTTC,CASSDSETGAVNEQFF
TRBV19,TRBD1,-,TRBJ2-2,TGTGCCAGTACCCCCCACGGGCAGGGGGCGATGAACACCGGGGAGCTGTTTTTT,CASTPHGQGAMNTGELFF
TRBV28,-,-,TRBJ2-7,TGTGCCAGCAGTCCCCTATTGGCGGAGTTCTACGAGCAGTACTTC,CASSPLLAEFYEQYF
TRBV19,-,few,TRBJ1-5,TGTGCCAGTAGTCAAAACCGGGATTACAATCAGCCCCAGCATTTT,CASSQNRDYNQPQHF
TRBV5-1,TRBD2,-,TRBJ2-3,TGCGCCAGCAGCTTTGGGCTAGCGGGGGTTGAAGATACGCAGTATTTT,CASSFGLAGVEDTQYF
TRBV18,-,-,TRBJ1-2,TGTGCCAGCACCCAAGGGGGATACTACACCTTC,CASTQGGYYTF
TRBV14,-,few,TRBJ1-2,TGTGCCAGCAGCCATTCAGGGGTAGTCTATGGCTACACCTTC,CASSHSGVVYGYTF
TRBV18,-,-,TRBJ1-5,TGTGCCAGCTCACCGGGGCTCAATAGCAATCAGCCCCAGCATTTT,CASSPGLNSNQPQHF
TRBV3-1/TRBV3-2,TRBD1,-,TRBJ1-2,TGTGCCAGCAGCCCACTGGGACAGGGTGGTGGCTACACCTTC,CASSPLGQGGGYTF